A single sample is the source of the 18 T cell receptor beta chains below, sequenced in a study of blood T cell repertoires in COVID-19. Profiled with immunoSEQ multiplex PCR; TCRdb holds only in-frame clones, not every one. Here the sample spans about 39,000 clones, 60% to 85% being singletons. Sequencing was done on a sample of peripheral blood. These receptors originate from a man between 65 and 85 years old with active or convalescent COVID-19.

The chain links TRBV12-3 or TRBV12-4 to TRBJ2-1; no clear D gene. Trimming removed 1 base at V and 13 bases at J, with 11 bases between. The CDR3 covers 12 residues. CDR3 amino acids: CASSLGLEDQFF. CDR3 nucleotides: TGTGCCAGCAGTTTAGGACTCGAAGACCAGTTCTTC.

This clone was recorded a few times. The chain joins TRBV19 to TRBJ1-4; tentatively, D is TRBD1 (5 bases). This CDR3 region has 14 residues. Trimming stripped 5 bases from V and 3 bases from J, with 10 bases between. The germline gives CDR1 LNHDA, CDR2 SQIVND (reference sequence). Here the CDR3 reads CASSRGSANEKLFF. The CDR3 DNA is TGTGCCAGTAGTCGGGGGAGCGCTAATGAAAAACTGTTTTTT.

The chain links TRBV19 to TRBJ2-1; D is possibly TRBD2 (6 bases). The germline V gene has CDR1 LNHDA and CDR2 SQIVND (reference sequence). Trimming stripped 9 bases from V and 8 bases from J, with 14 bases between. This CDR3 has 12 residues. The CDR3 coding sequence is TGTGCCAGCTCGGGGAGCGGGCATGAGCAGTTCTTC. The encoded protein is CASSGSGHEQFF. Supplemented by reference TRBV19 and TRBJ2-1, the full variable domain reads DGGITQSPKYLFRKEGQNVTLSCEQNLNHDAMYWYRQDPGQGLRLIYYSQIVNDFQKGDIAEGYSVSREKKESFPLTVTSAQKNPTAFYLCASSGSGHEQFFGPGTRLTVL.

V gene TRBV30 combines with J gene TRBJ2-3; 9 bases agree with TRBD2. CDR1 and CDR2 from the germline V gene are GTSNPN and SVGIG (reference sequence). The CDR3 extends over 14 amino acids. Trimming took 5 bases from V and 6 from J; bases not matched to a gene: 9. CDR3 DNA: TGTGCCTGGGGGGCGCGGGGGGGCGTGGATACGCAGTATTTT. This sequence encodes CAWGARGGVDTQYF.

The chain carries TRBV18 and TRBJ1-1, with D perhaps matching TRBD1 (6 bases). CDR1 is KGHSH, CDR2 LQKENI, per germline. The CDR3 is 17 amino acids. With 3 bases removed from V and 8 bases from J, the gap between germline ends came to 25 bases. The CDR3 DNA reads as TGTGCCAGCTCACCTCCGTCCGCAGGGGTCTTCATCGAGGAAGCTTTCTTT. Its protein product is CASSPPSAGVFIEEAFF.

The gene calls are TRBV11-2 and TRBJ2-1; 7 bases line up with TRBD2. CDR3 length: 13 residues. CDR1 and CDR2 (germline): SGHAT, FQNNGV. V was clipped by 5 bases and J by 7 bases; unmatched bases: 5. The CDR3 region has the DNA TGTGCCAGCAGCCCTCCTAGCGGAAATGAGCAGTTCTTC. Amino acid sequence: CASSPPSGNEQFF.

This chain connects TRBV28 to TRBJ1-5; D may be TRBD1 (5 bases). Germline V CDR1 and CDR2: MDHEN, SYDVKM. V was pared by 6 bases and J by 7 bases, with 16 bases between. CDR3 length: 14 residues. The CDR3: CASSNPHQGQPQHF. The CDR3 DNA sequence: TGTGCCAGCAGCAACCCACACCAGGGCCAGCCCCAGCATTTT.

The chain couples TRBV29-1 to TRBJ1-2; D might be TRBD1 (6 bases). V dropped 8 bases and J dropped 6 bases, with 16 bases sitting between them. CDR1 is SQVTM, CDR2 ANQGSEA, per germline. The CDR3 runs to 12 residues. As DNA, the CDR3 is TGCAGCACCATTGAGACAGGAAATGGCTACACCTTC. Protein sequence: CSTIETGNGYTF.

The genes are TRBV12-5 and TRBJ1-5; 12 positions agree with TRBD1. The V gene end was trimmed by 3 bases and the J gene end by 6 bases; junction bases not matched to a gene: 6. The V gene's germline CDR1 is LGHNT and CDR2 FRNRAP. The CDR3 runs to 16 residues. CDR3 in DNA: TGTGCTAGTGGTTTCCCGGGACAGGGGGCGGGTCAGCCCCAGCATTTT. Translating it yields CASGFPGQGAGQPQHF.

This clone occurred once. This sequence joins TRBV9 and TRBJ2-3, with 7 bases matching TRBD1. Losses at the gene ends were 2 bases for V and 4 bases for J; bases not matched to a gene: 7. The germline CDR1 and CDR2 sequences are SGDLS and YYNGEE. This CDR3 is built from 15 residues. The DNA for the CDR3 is TGTGCCAGCAGCGTCCGGACAGGAGTTCCAGATACGCAGTATTTT. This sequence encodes CASSVRTGVPDTQYF. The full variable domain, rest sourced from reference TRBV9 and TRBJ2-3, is DSGVTQTPKHLITATGQRVTLRCSPRSGDLSVYWYQQSLDQGLQFLIQYYNGEERAKGNILERFSAQQFPDLHSELNLSSLELGDSALYFCASSVRTGVPDTQYFGPGTRLTVL.

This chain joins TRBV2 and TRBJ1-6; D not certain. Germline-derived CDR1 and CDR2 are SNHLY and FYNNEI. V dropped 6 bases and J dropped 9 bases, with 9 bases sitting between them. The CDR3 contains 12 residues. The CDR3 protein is CASRASSSPLHF. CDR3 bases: TGTGCCAGCAGAGCCTCTAGTTCACCCCTCCACTTT. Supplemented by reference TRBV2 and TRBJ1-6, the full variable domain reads EPEVTQTPSHQVTQMGQEVILRCVPISNHLYFYWYRQILGQKVEFLVSFYNNEISEKSEIFDDQFSVERPDGSNFTLKIRSTKLEDSAMYFCASRASSSPLHFGNGTRLTVT.

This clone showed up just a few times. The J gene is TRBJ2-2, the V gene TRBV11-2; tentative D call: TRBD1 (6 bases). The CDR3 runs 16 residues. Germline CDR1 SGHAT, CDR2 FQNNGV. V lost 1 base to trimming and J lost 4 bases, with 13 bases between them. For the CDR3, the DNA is TGTGCCAGCAGCTTAGCCCAGGGGCAGGCCACCGGGGAGCTGTTTTTT. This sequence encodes CASSLAQGQATGELFF. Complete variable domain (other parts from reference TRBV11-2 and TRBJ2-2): EAGVAQSPRYKIIEKRQSVAFWCNPISGHATLYWYQQILGQGPKLLIQFQNNGVVDDSQLPKDRFSAERLKGVDSTLKIQPAKLEDSAVYLCASSLAQGQATGELFFGEGSRLTVL.

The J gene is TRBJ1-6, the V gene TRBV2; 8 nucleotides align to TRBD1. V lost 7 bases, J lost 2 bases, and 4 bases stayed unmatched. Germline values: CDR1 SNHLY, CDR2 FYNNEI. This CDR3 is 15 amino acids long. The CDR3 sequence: CASKTGVTYNSPLHF. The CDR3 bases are TGTGCCAGCAAGACAGGGGTCACCTATAATTCACCCCTCCACTTT. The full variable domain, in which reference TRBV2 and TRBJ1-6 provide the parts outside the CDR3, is EPEVTQTPSHQVTQMGQEVILRCVPISNHLYFYWYRQILGQKVEFLVSFYNNEISEKSEIFDDQFSVERPDGSNFTLKIRSTKLEDSAMYFCASKTGVTYNSPLHFGNGTRLTVT.

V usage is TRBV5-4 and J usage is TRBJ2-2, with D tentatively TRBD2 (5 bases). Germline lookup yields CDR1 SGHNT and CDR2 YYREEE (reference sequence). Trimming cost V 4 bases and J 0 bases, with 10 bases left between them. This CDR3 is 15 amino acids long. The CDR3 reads CASSGTRANTGELFF. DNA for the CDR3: TGTGCCAGCAGCGGCACTAGAGCGAACACCGGGGAGCTGTTTTTT.

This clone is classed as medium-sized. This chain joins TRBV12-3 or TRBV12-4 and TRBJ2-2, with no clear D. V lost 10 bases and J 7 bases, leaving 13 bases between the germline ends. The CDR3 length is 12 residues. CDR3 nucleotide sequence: TGTGCCATCCCAATCGTTAGCGGGGAGCTGTTTTTT. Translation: CAIPIVSGELFF.

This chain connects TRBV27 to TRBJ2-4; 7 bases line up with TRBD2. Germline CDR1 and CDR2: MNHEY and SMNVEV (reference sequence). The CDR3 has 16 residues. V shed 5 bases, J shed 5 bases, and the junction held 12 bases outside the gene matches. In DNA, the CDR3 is TGTGCCAGCAGTCCTAGTGCCCTAGCGGCCCAAAACATTCAGTACTTC. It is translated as CASSPSALAAQNIQYF.

Here the CDR3 DNA reads TGTGCCAGTAATACAGGGGACTATGGCTACACCTTC. Protein: CASNTGDYGYTF. The rearrangement uses TRBV19 and TRBJ1-2; 7 nucleotides line up with TRBD1. The CDR3 contains 12 residues. The germline V gene has CDR1 LNHDA and CDR2 SQIVND (reference sequence). Trimming at V came to 7 bases and at J to 3 bases, leaving 2 bases not matched to a gene.

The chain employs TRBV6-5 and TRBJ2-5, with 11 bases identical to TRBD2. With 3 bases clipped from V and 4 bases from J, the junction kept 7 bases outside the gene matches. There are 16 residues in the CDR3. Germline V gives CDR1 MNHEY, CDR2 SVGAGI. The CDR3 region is CASSYGGLAGGETQYF. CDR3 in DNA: TGTGCCAGCAGTTATGGAGGCCTAGCGGGAGGAGAGACCCAGTACTTC.